Sequencing of this T cell receptor (beta chain) was carried out in a study of CD8 T cells in Susac syndrome. The authors reverse transcribed roughly 0.45 to 1 ug RNA with random hexamers. TCRdb processed the immunoSEQ multiplex PCR reads anew with MiXCR; each CDR3 protein has one entry. The repertoire holds about 69,000 distinct CDR3 sequences, with roughly 94% as singletons. The ends were cut back, 0 bases at V and 2 bases at J, with 11 bases in the middle. Germline values: CDR1 LGHNA, CDR2 YNFKEQ. The CDR3 runs 16 residues. The healthy controls were matched to patients by age and sex. TEMRA cells were enriched by FACS, while CD8+ and CD4+ T cells were obtained through a negative isolation that was performed magnetically.

This sequence was found in a human donor in good health. The sequencing sample was made of CD8+ T cells from PBMCs. The chain combines TRBV4-2 with TRBJ2-1; weak D call: TRBD2 (6 bases). CDR3 in amino acids: CASSQEAGTPYNEQFF. CDR3 bases: TGTGCCAGCAGCCAAGAGGCGGGGACCCCCTACAATGAGCAGTTCTTC.